The rows below give T cell receptor beta chains drawn from one sample of a study of tumor-infiltrating lymphocytes in primary liver carcinoma. TCRdb used MiXCR to reprocess the multiplex PCR reads, holding one entry per CDR3 protein. The table shows approximately 120,000 distinct CDR3 sequences, with under 65% occurring only once. Sequenced material: liver tumor tissue from sampling region 3. These receptors all stem from a woman aged 55-69 years with primary liver carcinoma and hepatitis B virus infection. Each CDR3 is given with its conserved first and last residue. The D gene is left open where the match is weak. Clone size is shown for a subset of rows, as once, few, many or a class of expanded clone.

V: TRBV6-1
D: NA
size: many
J: TRBJ1-2
DNA: TGTGCCAGCAGAGGGTCTAACTATGGCTACACCTTC
CDR3: CASRGSNYGYTF

V: TRBV14
D: TRBD1
size: many
J: TRBJ1-4
DNA: TGTGCCAGCAGTCGGACAGGGGATTGGGAAAAACTGTTTTTT
CDR3: CASSRTGDWEKLFF

V: TRBV2
D: NA
size: NA
J: TRBJ2-3
DNA: TGTGCCAGCAGTGAAGGGGAGTACAATCAGCCCCAGTATTTT
CDR3: CASSEGEYNQPQYF

V: TRBV5-4
D: NA
size: NA
J: TRBJ2-3
DNA: TGTGCCAGTAGGGACTCCTACATAGATACGCAGTATTTT
CDR3: CASRDSYIDTQYF

V: TRBV6-5
D: TRBD1
size: NA
J: TRBJ2-7
DNA: TGTGCCAGCAGCCACAGACAGGGCCCAGGAGAGCAGTACTTC
CDR3: CASSHRQGPGEQYF

V: TRBV11-2
D: TRBD1
size: NA
J: TRBJ2-1
DNA: TGTGCCATCAACTTAATCCACGGACAGGGGTACAGGGGTGAGCAGTTCTTC
CDR3: CAINLIHGQGYRGEQFF

V: TRBV30
D: TRBD1
size: many
J: TRBJ2-1
DNA: TGTGCCTGGAGTGTGGGGACAGGGGCCTACAATGAGCAGTTCTTC
CDR3: CAWSVGTGAYNEQFF

V: TRBV28
D: TRBD2
size: NA
J: TRBJ2-1
DNA: TGTGCCAGCACCCAACGGGACTATGCTGATGATCAGTTCTTC
CDR3: CASTQRDYADDQFF

V: TRBV5-1
D: NA
size: NA
J: TRBJ2-1
DNA: TGCGCCAGCAGCGTGGTATCCCACTCGCATGAGCAGTTCTTC
CDR3: CASSVVSHSHEQFF

V: TRBV28
D: NA
size: NA
J: TRBJ2-1
DNA: TGTGCCAGCGGCGGGGGGCAGGGGGCCTACAATGAGCAGTTCTTC
CDR3: CASGGGQGAYNEQFF

V: TRBV29-1
D: TRBD2
size: many
J: TRBJ2-2
DNA: TGCAGCGTAGGGGGACTAGTGAACACCGGGGAGCTGTTTTTT
CDR3: CSVGGLVNTGELFF

V: TRBV18
D: NA
size: NA
J: TRBJ2-6
DNA: TGTGCCAGCTCAATAACCGGAACAGGGTCGACTGGGGCCAACGTCCTGACTTTC
CDR3: CASSITGTGSTGANVLTF

V: TRBV4-1
D: NA
size: NA
J: TRBJ2-3
DNA: TGCGCCATCAGTCACGACCTTCCAGATATGCAGTATTTT
CDR3: CAISHDLPDMQYF

V: TRBV5-1
D: NA
size: few
J: TRBJ2-1
DNA: TGCGCCAGCAGCCTGAGGGGAGATCCCTCCAATGTGCAGTTCTTC
CDR3: CASSLRGDPSNVQFF

V: TRBV11-1
D: NA
size: NA
J: TRBJ2-7
DNA: TGTGCCAGCAGCCCTCGGACAGCAGGACTGCACGAGCAGTACTTT
CDR3: CASSPRTAGLHEQYF

V: TRBV10-2
D: NA
size: NA
J: TRBJ2-1
DNA: TGCGCCAGCAGTGACATTCGAGGAGGGCCCGATGAGCAGTTCTTC
CDR3: CASSDIRGGPDEQFF